A single sample is the source of the 7 T cell receptor beta chains below, sequenced in a study of blood T cell repertoires in COVID-19. Clones were read by immunoSEQ multiplex PCR, and TCRdb kept only the in-frame ones, dropping some. The table has under 350,000 clones, roughly 90% seen once. Sequenced sample: PBMCs or T cells enriched from blood (not recorded which). These receptors were taken from a woman aged 55 to 70 who had recovered from COVID-19.

The V and J genes are TRBV11-3 and TRBJ2-1; 11 bases match TRBD2. Germline-derived CDR1 and CDR2 are SGHNT and YENEEA. The CDR3 is made up of 13 amino acids. The junction had 6 bases not matched to a gene; V was cut back by 4 bases and J by 13 bases. This chain's CDR3 is CASSSSSGGSQFF. Written as DNA, the CDR3 is TGTGCCAGCAGCTCCTCTAGCGGGGGGAGCCAGTTCTTC.

The genes are TRBV14 and TRBJ2-7; the D is unclear. Germline CDR1 reads SGHDN; CDR2 reads FVKESK. This CDR3 has 11 amino acids. Trimming removed 3 bases from V and 8 bases from J, with 8 bases in between. The CDR3 loop reads CASSHSDKQYF. CDR3 DNA: TGTGCCAGCAGCCATTCAGACAAGCAGTACTTC. The entire variable domain, with the rest obtained from reference TRBV14 and TRBJ2-7, is as follows: EAGVTQFPSHSVIEKGQTVTLRCDPISGHDNLYWYRRVMGKEIKFLLHFVKESKQDESGMPNNRFLAERTGGTYSTLKVQPAELEDSGVYFCASSHSDKQYFGPGTRLTVT.

This rearrangement joins TRBV5-8 to TRBJ1-1, with a weak D call TRBD1 (5 bases). The V gene lost 4 bases and the J gene lost 7 bases, with 17 bases spanning the gap. The CDR3 is 14 residues long. In germline, CDR1 is SGHTS, CDR2 YDEGEE. The CDR3 DNA sequence: TGTGCCAGCAGCCCAGTACGGACATCCCTTGAAGCTTTCTTT. It encodes CASSPVRTSLEAFF.

Turning to this clone: Other DNA sequences in the same sample also yield this CDR3. The chain employs TRBV7-6 and TRBJ1-3; perhaps TRBD1 as D (5 bases). The CDR3 runs to 14 residues. Deletions cut 1 base from V and 3 bases from J, with 7 bases between. Germline-derived CDR1 and CDR2 are SGHVS and FNYEAQ. The CDR3 sequence: CASSLGGGGNTIYF. The DNA of the CDR3 is TGTGCCAGCAGCTTAGGCGGGGGTGGAAACACCATATATTTT.

The J gene is TRBJ2-3, the V gene TRBV19; 13 positions match TRBD2. Germline CDR1 and CDR2: LNHDA and SQIVND (reference sequence). With V trimmed by 2 bases and J by 10 bases, 3 bases remained unmatched. The CDR3 runs to 14 residues. CDR3 protein: CASSITSGGAAQYF. CDR3 DNA: TGTGCCAGTAGTATAACTAGCGGGGGGGCGGCGCAGTATTTT. Complete variable domain (other parts from reference TRBV19 and TRBJ2-3): DGGITQSPKYLFRKEGQNVTLSCEQNLNHDAMYWYRQDPGQGLRLIYYSQIVNDFQKGDIAEGYSVSREKKESFPLTVTSAQKNPTAFYLCASSITSGGAAQYFGPGTRLTVL.

The J gene is TRBJ2-5, the V gene TRBV4-1; D unresolved. V was cut by 0 bases and J by 0 bases, with 8 bases left in between. Germline V gives CDR1 MGHRA, CDR2 YSYEKL. The CDR3 has 15 amino acids. The CDR3 is CASSQDARYQETQYF. The CDR3 DNA follows: TGCGCCAGCAGCCAAGATGCGAGGTACCAAGAGACCCAGTACTTC.

The chain links TRBV3-1 (or the pseudogene TRBV3-2) to TRBJ1-3; 7 positions agree with TRBD1. V was pared by 4 bases and J by 4 bases, with 10 bases of the junction left unmatched. Germline V lookup: CDR1 LGHDT, CDR2 YNNKEL (reference sequence). The CDR3 is 16 amino acids. CDR3 region: CASSLNVDRSGNTIYF. The CDR3 bases are TGTGCCAGCAGCCTCAATGTGGACAGGTCCGGAAACACCATATATTTT.